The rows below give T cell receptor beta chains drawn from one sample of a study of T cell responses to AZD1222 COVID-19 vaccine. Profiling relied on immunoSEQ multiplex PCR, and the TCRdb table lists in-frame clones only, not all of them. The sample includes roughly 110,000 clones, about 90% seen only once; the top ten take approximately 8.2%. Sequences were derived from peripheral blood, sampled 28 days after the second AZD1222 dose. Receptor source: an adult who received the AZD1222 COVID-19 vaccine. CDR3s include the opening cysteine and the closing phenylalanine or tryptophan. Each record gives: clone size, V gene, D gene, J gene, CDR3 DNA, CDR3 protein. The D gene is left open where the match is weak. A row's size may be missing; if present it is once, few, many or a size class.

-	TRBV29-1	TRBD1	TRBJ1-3	TGCAGCGTTGGACAGGGAACCTCTGGAAACACCATATATTTT	CSVGQGTSGNTIYF
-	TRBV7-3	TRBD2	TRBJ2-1	TGTGCCAGCAGCTTGTTCCCTCCGAGCGGGGGGGTTAATGAGCAGTTCTTC	CASSLFPPSGGVNEQFF
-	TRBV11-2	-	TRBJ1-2	TGTGCCAGCAGCTTACGGAACTATGGCTACACCTTC	CASSLRNYGYTF
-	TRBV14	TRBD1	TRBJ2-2	TGTGCCAGCAGCGTACAGGGGATCGGGGAGCTGTTTTTT	CASSVQGIGELFF
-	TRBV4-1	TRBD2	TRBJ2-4	TGCGCCAGCAGCCAAGAACCCTGGGGTAGCGGGGGCCCGGGGTGGGCCAAAAACATTCAGTACTTC	CASSQEPWGSGGPGWAKNIQYF
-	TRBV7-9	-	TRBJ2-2	TGTGCCAGCAGCTTAGTCAGTCGAAACACCGGGGAGCTGTTTTTT	CASSLVSRNTGELFF
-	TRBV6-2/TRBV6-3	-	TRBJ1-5	TGTGCCAGCAGTTATAGAGGAAGTGGGGGTAATCAGCCCCAGCATTTT	CASSYRGSGGNQPQHF
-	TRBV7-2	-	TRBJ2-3	TGTGCCAGCAGCTTAGCTAGCACAGATACGCAGTATTTT	CASSLASTDTQYF
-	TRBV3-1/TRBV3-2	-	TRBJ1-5	TGTGCCAGCAGCGGACAGATTAATCAGCCCCAGCATTTT	CASSGQINQPQHF
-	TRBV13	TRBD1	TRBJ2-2	TGTGCCAGCAGCTTAACCCCCCGCAGGGGGCTTGGCGGGGAGCTGTTTTTT	CASSLTPRRGLGGELFF
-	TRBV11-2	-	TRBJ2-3	TGTGCCAGCAGCGCAGGGGGGCGGGGACGCACAGATACGCAGTATTTT	CASSAGGRGRTDTQYF
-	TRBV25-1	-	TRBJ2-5	TGTGCCAGCAGCCAAGCCCGCGGCCGTGGGAGGTACCAAGAGACCCAGTACTTC	CASSQARGRGRYQETQYF
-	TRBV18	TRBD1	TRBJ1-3	TGTGCCAGCTCACCCAGGGGGCGTTCGGGAAACACCATATATTTT	CASSPRGRSGNTIYF
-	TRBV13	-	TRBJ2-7	TGTGCCAGCAGCAGGCGGGGCCTTTCCTACGAGCAGTACTTC	CASSRRGLSYEQYF
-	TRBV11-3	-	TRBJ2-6	TGTGCCAGCAGCTTTTCCGGGGCCAACGTCCTGACTTTC	CASSFSGANVLTF
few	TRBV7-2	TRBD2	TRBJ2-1	TGTGCCAGCAGCCCTCTGACTAGCGGGGGGGGTAGGGAGCAGTTCTTC	CASSPLTSGGGREQFF
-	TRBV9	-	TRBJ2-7	TGTGCCAGCAGCACCGTCCCCCAGGGATACGAGCAGTACTTC	CASSTVPQGYEQYF
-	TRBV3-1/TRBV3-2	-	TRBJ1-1	TGTGCCAGCAGCCAAGAACTTGCTGAAGCTTTCTTT	CASSQELAEAFF
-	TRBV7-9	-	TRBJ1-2	TGTGCCAGCAGCTTAGATGTAGATACCTATGGCTACACCTTC	CASSLDVDTYGYTF
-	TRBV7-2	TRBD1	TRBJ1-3	TGTGCCAGCAGCTTAAACAGGGGAAGAAACACCATATATTTT	CASSLNRGRNTIYF
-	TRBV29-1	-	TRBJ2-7	TGCAGCGTTGCCGGAACAGGGATGGGCTACGAGCAGTACTTC	CSVAGTGMGYEQYF
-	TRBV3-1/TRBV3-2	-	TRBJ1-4	TGTGCCAGCAGCCATTCTCCCATTGGGGGTGAAAAACTGTTTTTT	CASSHSPIGGEKLFF
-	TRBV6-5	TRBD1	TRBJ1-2	TGTGCCAGCAGGGACGACAGGGGGCGAGGTGGCTACACCTTC	CASRDDRGRGGYTF
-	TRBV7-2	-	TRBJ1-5	TGTGCCAGCAGCTTAAGTCAGGGGCAGCCCCAGCATTTT	CASSLSQGQPQHF
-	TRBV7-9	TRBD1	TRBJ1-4	TGTGCCAGCACCCCCGGGGACAGGAGAATTAATGAAAAACTGTTTTTT	CASTPGDRRINEKLFF
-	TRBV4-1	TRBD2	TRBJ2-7	TGCGCCAGCAGCCCGGGGGAGCGGGGTACCTACGAGCAGTACTTC	CASSPGERGTYEQYF
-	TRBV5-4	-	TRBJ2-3	TGTGCCAGCACCCGATACGGCAGGGCCACAGATACGCAGTATTTT	CASTRYGRATDTQYF
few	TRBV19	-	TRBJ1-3	TGTGCCAGTAGTACTTCGCCGACAGGCCTGCGTGGAAACACCATATATTTT	CASSTSPTGLRGNTIYF
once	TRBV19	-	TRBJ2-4	TGTGCCAGTAGTATTACTTTTGCCAAAAACATTCAGTACTTC	CASSITFAKNIQYF
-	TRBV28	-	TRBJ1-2	TGTGCCAGCAGTTTAAATACAGTTTATGGCTACACCTTC	CASSLNTVYGYTF
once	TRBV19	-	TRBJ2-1	TGTGCCAGCGCCCACGGGGGGCTCGATGAGCAGTTCTTC	CASAHGGLDEQFF
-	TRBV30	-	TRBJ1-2	TGTGCCTGGAGTGGTAACACATACTATGGCTACACCTTC	CAWSGNTYYGYTF